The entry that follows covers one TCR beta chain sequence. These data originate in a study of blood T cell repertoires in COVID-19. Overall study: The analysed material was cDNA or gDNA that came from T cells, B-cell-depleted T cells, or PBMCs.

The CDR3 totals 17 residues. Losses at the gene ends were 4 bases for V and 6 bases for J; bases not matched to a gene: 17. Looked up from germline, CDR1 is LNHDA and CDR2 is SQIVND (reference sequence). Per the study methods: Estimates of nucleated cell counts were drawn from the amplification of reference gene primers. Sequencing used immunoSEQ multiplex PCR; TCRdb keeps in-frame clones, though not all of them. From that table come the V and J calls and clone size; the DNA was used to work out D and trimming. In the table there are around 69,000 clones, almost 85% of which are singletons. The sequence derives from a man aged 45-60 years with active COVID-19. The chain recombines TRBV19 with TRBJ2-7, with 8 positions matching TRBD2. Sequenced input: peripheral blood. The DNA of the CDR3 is TGTGCCAGTAGTACCGCGGGGCCCGGGACTAGGGTCGGCGAGCAGTACTTC. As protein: CASSTAGPGTRVGEQYF. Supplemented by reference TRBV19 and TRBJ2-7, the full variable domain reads DGGITQSPKYLFRKEGQNVTLSCEQNLNHDAMYWYRQDPGQGLRLIYYSQIVNDFQKGDIAEGYSVSREKKESFPLTVTSAQKNPTAFYLCASSTAGPGTRVGEQYFGPGTRLTVT.